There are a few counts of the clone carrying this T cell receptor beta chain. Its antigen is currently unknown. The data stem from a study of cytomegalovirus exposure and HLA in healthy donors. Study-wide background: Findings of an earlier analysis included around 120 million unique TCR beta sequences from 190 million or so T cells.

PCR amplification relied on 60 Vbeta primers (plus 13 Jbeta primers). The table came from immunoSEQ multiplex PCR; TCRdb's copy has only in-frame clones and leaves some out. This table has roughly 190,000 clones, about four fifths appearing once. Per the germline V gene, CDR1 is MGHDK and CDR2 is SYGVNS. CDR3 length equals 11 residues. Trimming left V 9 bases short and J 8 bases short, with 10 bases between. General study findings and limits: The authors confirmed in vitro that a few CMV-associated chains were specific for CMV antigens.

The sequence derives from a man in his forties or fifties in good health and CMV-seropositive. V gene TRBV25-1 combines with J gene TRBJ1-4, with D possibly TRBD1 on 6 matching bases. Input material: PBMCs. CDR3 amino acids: CASDTGEKLFF. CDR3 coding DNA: TGTGCCAGTGACACAGGGGAAAAACTGTTTTTT.